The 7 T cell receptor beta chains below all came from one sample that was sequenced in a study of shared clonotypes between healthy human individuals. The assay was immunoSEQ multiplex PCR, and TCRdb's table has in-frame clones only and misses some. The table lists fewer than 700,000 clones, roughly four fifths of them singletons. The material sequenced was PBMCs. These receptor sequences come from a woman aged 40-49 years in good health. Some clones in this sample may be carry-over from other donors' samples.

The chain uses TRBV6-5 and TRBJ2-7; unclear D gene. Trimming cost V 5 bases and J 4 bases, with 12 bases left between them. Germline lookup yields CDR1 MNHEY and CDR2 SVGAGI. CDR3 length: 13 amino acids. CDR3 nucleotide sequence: TGTGCCAGCAGTCTGACATCCTCATACGAGCAGTACTTC. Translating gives CASSLTSSYEQYF.

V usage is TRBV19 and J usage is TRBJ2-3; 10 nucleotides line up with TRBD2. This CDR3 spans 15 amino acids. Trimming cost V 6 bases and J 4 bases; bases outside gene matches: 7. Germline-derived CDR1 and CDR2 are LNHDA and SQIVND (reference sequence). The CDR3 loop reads CASRGLAEVADTQYF. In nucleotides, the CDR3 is TGTGCCAGTAGAGGACTAGCGGAAGTCGCAGATACGCAGTATTTT.

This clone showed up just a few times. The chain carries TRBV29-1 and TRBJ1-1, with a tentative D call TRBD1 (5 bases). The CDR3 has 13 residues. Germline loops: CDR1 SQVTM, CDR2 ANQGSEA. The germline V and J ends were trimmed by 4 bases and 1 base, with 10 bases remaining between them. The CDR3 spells CSVATGGNTEAFF. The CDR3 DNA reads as TGCAGCGTTGCCACCGGGGGGAACACTGAAGCTTTCTTT.

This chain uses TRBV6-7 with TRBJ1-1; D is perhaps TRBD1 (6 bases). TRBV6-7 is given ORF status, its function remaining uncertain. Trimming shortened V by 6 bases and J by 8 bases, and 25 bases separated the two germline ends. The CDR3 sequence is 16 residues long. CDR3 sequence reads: CASREPPGHRILEAFF. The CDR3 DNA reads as TGTGCCAGCAGGGAACCCCCGGGACACAGGATATTGGAAGCTTTCTTT.

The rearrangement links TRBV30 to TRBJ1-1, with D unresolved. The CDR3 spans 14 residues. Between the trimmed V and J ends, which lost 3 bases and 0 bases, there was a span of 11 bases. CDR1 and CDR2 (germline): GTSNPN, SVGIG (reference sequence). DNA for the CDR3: TGTGCCTGGAGCAGGACGGTTATGAACACTGAAGCTTTCTTT. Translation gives CAWSRTVMNTEAFF.

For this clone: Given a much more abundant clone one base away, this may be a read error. The CDR3 coding sequence is TGTGCCAGCAGCCCCGGGACAGCCACCGGGGAGCTGTTTTTT. This codes for CASSPGTATGELFF. This chain connects TRBV7-3 to TRBJ2-2, with 7 bases lining up with TRBD1. This CDR3 spans 14 amino acids. Germline trimming cut 5 bases from V and 4 bases from J; bases unmatched to any gene: 4. Germline values: CDR1 SGHTA, CDR2 FQGTGA.

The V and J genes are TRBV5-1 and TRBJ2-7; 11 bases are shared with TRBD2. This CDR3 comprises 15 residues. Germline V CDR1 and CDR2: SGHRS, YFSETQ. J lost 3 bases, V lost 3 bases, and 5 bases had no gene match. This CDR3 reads CASSSAGTSGYEQYF. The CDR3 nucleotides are TGCGCCAGCAGCTCAGCCGGGACTAGCGGCTACGAGCAGTACTTC.